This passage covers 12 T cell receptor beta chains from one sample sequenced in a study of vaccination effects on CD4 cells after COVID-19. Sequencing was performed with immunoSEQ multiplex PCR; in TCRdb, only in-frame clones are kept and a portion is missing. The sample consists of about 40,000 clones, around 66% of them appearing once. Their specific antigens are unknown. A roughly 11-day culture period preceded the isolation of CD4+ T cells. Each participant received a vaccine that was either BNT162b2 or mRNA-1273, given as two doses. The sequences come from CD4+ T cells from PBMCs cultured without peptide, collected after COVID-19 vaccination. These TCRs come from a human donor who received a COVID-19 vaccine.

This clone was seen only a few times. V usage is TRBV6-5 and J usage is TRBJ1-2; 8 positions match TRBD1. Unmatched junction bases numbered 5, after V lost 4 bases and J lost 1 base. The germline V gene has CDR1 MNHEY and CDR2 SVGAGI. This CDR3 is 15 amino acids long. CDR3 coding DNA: TGTGCCAGCAGTTTGACAGGGGAGGGTAACTATGGCTACACCTTC. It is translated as CASSLTGEGNYGYTF.

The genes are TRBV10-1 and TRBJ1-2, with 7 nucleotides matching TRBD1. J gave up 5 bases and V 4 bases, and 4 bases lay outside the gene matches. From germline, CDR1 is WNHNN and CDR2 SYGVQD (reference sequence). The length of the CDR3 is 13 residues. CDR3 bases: TGCGCCAGCAGTGGGACAGGACCTTATGGCTACACCTTC. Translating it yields CASSGTGPYGYTF.

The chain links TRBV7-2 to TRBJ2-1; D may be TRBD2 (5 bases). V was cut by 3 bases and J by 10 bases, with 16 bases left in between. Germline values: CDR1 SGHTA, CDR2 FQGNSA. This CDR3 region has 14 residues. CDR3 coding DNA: TGTGCCAGCAGCTTGCTTACTAGAAGCGAGGAGCAGTTCTTC. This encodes CASSLLTRSEEQFF.

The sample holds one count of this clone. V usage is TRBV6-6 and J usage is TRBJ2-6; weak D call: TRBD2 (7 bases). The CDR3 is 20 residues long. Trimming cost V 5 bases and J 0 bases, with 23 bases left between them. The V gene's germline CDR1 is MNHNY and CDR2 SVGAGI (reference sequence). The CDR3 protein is CASSRRRGLPPFSGANVLTF. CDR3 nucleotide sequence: TGTGCCAGCAGTCGTCGGCGGGGGCTACCTCCCTTCTCTGGGGCCAACGTCCTGACTTTC.

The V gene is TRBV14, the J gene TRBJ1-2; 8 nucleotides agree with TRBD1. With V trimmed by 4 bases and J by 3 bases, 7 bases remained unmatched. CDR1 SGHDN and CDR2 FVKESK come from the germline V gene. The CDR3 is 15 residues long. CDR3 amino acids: CASSPGTGPHYGYTF. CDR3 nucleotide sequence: TGTGCCAGCAGCCCCGGGACAGGACCGCACTATGGCTACACCTTC.

The CDR3, as DNA: TGCAGCGCATCTCGGGACGGCTCCTACGAGCAGTACTTC. It codes for CSASRDGSYEQYF. This chain uses TRBV29-1 with TRBJ2-7; tentatively, D is TRBD1 or TRBD2 (5 bases each). Germline CDR1 is SQVTM and CDR2 is ANQGSEA. The CDR3 has 13 amino acids. The V and J ends lost 7 bases and 0 bases respectively, with 13 bases between them.

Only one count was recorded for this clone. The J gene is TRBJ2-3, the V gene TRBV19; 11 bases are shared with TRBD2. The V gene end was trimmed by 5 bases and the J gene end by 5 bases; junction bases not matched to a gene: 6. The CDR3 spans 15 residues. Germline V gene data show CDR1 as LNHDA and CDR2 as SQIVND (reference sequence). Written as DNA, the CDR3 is TGTGCCAGTAGTGGAATAGCGGGGGGGCAAGATACGCAGTATTTT. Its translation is CASSGIAGGQDTQYF.

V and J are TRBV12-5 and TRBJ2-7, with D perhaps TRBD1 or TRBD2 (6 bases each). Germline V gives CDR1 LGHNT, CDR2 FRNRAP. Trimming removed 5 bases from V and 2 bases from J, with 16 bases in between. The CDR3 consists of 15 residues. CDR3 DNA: TGTGCTAGTGGTCTACAACTGGGGGGCGCCTACGAGCAGTACTTC. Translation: CASGLQLGGAYEQYF.

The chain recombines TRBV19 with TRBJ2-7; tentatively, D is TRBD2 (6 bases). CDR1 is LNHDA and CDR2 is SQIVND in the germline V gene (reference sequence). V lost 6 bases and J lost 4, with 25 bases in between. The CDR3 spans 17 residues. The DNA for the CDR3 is TGTGCCAGTAGCCTCTATGGAATTCGCGGGACCAAATACGAGCAGTACTTC. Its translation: CASSLYGIRGTKYEQYF.

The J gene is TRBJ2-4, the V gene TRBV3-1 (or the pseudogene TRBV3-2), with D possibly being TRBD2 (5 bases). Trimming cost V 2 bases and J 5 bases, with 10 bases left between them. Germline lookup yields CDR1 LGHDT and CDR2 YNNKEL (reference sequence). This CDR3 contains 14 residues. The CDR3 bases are TGTGCCAGCAGCCAACCAGGAGGCCAAAACATTCAGTACTTC. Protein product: CASSQPGGQNIQYF.

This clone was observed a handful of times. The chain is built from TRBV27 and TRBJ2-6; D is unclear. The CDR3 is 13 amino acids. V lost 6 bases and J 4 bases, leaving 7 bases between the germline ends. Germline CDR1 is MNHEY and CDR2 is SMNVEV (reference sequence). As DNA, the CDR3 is TGTGCCAGCAGCCCAAACGGGGCCAACGTCCTGACTTTC. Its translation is CASSPNGANVLTF.

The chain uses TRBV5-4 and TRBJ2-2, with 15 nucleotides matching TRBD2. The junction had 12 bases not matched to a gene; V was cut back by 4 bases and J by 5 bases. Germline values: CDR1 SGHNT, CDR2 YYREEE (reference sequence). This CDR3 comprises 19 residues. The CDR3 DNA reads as TGTGCCAGCAGCAAAGAGGGACTAGCGGGGGGAAGGAATACCGGGGAGCTGTTTTTT. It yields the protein CASSKEGLAGGRNTGELFF.